This TCR beta chain derives from a study of blood T cells in healthy people across ages. Study findings and constraints: Underestimates were what the diversity estimates from one million T cells were considered to be. Long-lived donors had more naive CD4+ cells and higher diversity than aged donors. With donor CMV status unknown, expanded clonotype changes were possibly confounded.

At least 6 million PBMCs were isolated per sample. The junction had 0 bases not matched to a gene; V was cut back by 4 bases and J by 2 bases. The CDR3 extends over 14 amino acids. Germline V gene sequence: CDR1 ENHRY, CDR2 SYGVKD. Then a second PCR, running roughly 7 to 12 cycles, was carried out with a sample-barcoded 5' primer and a J-beta primer mix. TCRdb processed the 5' RACE reads anew with MiXCR; each CDR3 protein has one entry. The data contain 1.5 million to 2 million distinct CDR3 sequences, 28% of them seen just once; the ten biggest clones take up more than 6%. This clonotype was seen at least ten times. Its antigen is not known.

Sequenced: blood. This chain uses TRBV10-3 with TRBJ2-7, with 12 nucleotides matching TRBD2. This TCR was recovered from a woman between 25 and 40 years old in good health. CDR3 amino acids: CAISGTSGAYEQYF. As DNA, the CDR3 is TGTGCCATCAGTGGGACTAGCGGGGCCTACGAGCAGTACTTC.